This T cell receptor beta chain was identified in a study of T cells in women clearing cervical HPV infection. This CDR3 is built from 18 residues. Trimming removed 8 bases at V and 0 bases at J, with 23 bases between. Produced via immunoSEQ multiplex PCR; TCRdb's table is partial and in-frame only. This repertoire includes 20,000 to 25,000 clones. As regards this clone: Its antigen is unknown. The read stops 3 residues short of the end of the CDR3; the missing end is completed from the germline J gene.

Study results and limitations: CIN3+ cases had significantly higher TCR richness than controls; evenness did not differ.

The J gene is TRBJ1-5, the V gene TRBV23-1; D is possibly TRBD1 (6 bases). TRBV23-1 is assigned to the ORF class and has an uncertain function. The sample comprised blood buffy coat. This TCR came from a woman between 18 and 69 years old with a cervical HPV16 infection that either progressed to CIN3+ or cleared (not recorded which). CDR3 sequence reads: CASPQGRGPRYSNQPQHF. Incomplete CDR3 DNA: TGCGCCAGCCCCCAAGGCAGGGGACCACGATATAGCAATCAGCCC.